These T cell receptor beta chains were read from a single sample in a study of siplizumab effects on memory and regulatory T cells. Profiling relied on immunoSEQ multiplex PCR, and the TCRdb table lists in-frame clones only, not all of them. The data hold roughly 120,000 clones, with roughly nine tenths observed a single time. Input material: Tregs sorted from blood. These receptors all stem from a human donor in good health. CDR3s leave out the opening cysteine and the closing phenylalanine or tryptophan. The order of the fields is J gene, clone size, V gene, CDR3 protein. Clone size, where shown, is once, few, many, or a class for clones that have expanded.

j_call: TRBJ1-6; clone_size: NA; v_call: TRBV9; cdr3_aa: ASSVEDRDRSPLH
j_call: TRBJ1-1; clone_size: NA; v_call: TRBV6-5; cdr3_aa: ASSYSRTFNTEAF
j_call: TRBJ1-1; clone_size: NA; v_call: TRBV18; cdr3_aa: ASSPKQAEAF
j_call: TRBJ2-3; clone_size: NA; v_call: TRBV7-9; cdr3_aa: ASSLEAGIPDTQY
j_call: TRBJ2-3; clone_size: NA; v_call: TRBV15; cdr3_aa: ATSRDPPKAGGTDTQY
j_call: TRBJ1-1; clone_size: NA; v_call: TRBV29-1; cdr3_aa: SVERDFEAF
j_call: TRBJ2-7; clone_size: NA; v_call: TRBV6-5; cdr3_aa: ASGTSGRYEQY
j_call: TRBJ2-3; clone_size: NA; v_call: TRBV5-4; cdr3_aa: ASSFSQPDTQY
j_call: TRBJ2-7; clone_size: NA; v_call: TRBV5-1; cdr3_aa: ASSLGQANYEQY
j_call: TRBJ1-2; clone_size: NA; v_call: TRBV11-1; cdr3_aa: ASSSGLNYGYT
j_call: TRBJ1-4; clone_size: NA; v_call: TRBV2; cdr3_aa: ASSLTGATNEKLF
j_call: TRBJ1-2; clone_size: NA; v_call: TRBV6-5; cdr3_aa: ASSYSRAGLRGYT
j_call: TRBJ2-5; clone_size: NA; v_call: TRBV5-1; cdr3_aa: ASSSQGETQY
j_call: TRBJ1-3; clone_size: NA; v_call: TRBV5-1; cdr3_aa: ASSEANIELGNTIY
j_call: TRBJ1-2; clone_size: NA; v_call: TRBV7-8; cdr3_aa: ASSLVPIYGYT
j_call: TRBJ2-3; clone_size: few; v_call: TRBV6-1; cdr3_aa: ASSGVGHQDTQY
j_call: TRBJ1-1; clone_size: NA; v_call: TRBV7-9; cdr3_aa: ASSYRGGNTEAF
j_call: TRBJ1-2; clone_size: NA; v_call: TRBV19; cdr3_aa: ASRKTGGIYGYT
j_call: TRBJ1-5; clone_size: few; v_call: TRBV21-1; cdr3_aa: ATTTGFNQPQH
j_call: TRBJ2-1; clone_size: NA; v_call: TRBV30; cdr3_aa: AWSPGLSIDEQF
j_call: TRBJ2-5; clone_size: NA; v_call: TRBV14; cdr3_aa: ASSHAETQY
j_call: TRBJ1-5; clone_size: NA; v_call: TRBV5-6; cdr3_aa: ASSLQGANQPQH
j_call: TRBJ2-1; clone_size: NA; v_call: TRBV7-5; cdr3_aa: ARSRQFLNEQF
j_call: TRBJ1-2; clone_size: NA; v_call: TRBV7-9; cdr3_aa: ASSSYGTFGYT
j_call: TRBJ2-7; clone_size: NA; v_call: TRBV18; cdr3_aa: ASSPRVLGGYEQY
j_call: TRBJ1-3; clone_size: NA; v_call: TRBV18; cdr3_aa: ASSPPPANGNTIY
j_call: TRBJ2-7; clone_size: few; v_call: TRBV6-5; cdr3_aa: ASSYVSRTAGEQY
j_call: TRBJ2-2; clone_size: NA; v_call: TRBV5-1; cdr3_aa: ASSLEGWAGELF
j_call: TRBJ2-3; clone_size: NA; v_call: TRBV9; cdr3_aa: ASSAPSTDTQY
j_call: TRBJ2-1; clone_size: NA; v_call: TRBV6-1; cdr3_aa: AIQGALDEQF